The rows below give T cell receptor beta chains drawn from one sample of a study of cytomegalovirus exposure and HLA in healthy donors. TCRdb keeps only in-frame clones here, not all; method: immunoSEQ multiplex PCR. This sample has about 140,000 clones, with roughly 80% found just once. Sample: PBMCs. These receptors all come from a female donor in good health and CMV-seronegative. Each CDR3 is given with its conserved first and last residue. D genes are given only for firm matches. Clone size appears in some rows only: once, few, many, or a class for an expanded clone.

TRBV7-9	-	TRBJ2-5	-	TGTGCCAGCAGCAGTACCGCGGAGACCCAGTACTTC	CASSSTAETQYF
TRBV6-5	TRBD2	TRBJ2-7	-	TGTGCCAGCAGGCCGGGACTAGTCTTCGAGCAGTACTTC	CASRPGLVFEQYF
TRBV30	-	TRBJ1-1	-	TGTGCCTCGAACCAGGGGAGAAACACTGAAGCTTTCTTT	CASNQGRNTEAFF
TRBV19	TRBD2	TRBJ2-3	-	TGTGCCAGTAGGAACCAGCGGGGGGGCACAGATACGCAGTATTTT	CASRNQRGGTDTQYF
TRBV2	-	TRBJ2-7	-	TGTGCCAGCAGTGGGGCAGGTAGCTCCTACGAGCAGTACTTC	CASSGAGSSYEQYF
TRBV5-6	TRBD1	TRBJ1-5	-	TGTGCCAGCAGCTCCGACAGGGGCACTGGGGGTGGGCCCCAGCATTTT	CASSSDRGTGGGPQHF
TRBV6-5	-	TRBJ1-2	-	TGTGCCAGCAGAAAACCTGGAGCTAACTATGGCTACACCTTC	CASRKPGANYGYTF
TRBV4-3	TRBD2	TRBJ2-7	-	TGCGCCAGCAGCCCCACTAGCGCCAGGTCCGAGCAGTACTTC	CASSPTSARSEQYF
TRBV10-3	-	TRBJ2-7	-	TGTGCCATCGGGGGGGCGGGTAGGTACGAGCAGTACTTC	CAIGGAGRYEQYF
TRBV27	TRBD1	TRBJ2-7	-	TGTGCCAGCAGTTACGGGGACAGGGGATTCTACGAGCAGTACTTC	CASSYGDRGFYEQYF
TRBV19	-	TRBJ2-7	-	TGTGCCAGTAGGGGTCCGACAGACACGTACTTC	CASRGPTDTYF
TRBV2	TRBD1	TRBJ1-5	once	TGTGCCAGCAGTGAGAGGGACAGGGTCTATCAGCCCCAGCATTTT	CASSERDRVYQPQHF
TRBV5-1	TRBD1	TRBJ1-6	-	TGCGCCAGCAGCCCTGGGACAGGCCGGAATTCACCCCTCCACTTT	CASSPGTGRNSPLHF
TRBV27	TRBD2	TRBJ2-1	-	TGTGCCAGCAGGTTTCGAGCGGGGTACTCCTACAATGAGCAGTTCTTC	CASRFRAGYSYNEQFF
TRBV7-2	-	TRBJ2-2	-	TGTGCCAGCAGCCATCCGAACACCGGGGAGCTGTTTTTT	CASSHPNTGELFF
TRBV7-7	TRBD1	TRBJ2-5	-	TGTGCTAGCAGCCGGGACAGGGGGCGCCAAGAGACCCAGTACTTC	CASSRDRGRQETQYF
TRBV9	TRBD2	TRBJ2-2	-	TGTGCCAGCAGCATTAGCGGGGGGGTCACCGGGGAGCTGTTTTTT	CASSISGGVTGELFF
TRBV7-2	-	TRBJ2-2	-	TGTGCCAGCAGCTACACCTCCGGGTCCCCACCCGGGGAGCTGTTTTTT	CASSYTSGSPPGELFF
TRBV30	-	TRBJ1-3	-	TGTGCCTGGGGGGGACAAATCGGAAACACCATATATTTT	CAWGGQIGNTIYF
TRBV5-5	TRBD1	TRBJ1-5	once	TGTGCCAGCAGCGGGGGACAGGGGCTCAATCAGCCCCAGCATTTT	CASSGGQGLNQPQHF
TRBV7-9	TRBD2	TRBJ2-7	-	TGTGCCAGCAGCTTACCGACTAGCGGGAGCTACGAGCAGTACTTC	CASSLPTSGSYEQYF
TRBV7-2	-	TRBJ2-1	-	TGTGCCAGCGGCCAGAGCGGCAATGAGCAGTTCTTC	CASGQSGNEQFF
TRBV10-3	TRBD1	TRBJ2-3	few	TGTGCCATCAGCTCAGACAGGGTAGGGACAGATACGCAGTATTTT	CAISSDRVGTDTQYF
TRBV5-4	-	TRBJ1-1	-	TGTGCCAGCAGCGGGAGGGGAGGCACTGAAGCTTTCTTT	CASSGRGGTEAFF
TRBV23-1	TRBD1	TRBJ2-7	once	TGCGCCAGCAGGCCCCGAGGAGGACAGGGAGCCTACGAGCAGTACTTC	CASRPRGGQGAYEQYF
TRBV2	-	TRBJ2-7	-	TGTGCCAGCAGTGGGGAGTACGAGCAGTACTTC	CASSGEYEQYF
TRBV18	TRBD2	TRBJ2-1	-	TGTGCCAGCTCACCACCGGGGACTAGCGGGCGGTCCTACAATGAGCAGTTCTTC	CASSPPGTSGRSYNEQFF
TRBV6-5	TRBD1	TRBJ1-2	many	TGTGCCAGCAGGCAACAGGGGTCGGGCGGCTACACCTTC	CASRQQGSGGYTF
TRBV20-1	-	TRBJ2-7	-	TGCAGTGGAGGCGGATACGAGCAGTACTTC	CSGGGYEQYF
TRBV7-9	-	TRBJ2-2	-	TGTGCCAGCACCCTTGCGGGGACCGGGGAGCTGTTTTTT	CASTLAGTGELFF
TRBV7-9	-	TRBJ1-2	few	TGTGCCAGCAGCTTAAGACAGGTCGGCGGCTACACCTTC	CASSLRQVGGYTF
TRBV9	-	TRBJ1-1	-	TGTGCCAGCAGCGGGGACAAGAACACTGAAGCTTTCTTT	CASSGDKNTEAFF